This T cell receptor (beta chain) came from a study of blood T cells in healthy people across ages. All donors came from Russia, were Caucasian and healthy, and spanned ages about 6 to 100. The authors drew 8.5 to 10 milliliters of peripheral blood from each donor. Then a second PCR, running about 6 to 11 cycles, was carried out with a sample-barcoded 5' primer and a J-beta primer mix. A template-switch adaptor with 12 random nucleotides tagged each cDNA molecule. At least 3 million CDR3-containing paired-end reads were obtained per sample. MiXCR, applied by TCRdb to the 5' RACE reads, yields one record per CDR3 protein. The table lists some 710,000 distinct CDR3 sequences, 22% of them singletons, with about 22% in the top ten. This CDR3 region has 16 residues. Germline CDR1 LGHDT, CDR2 YNNKEL (reference sequence). V lost 1 base to trimming and J lost 2 bases; unmatched junction nucleotides: 7.

This sequence was found in an older man in good health. This chain uses TRBV3-1 with TRBJ2-7; 8 bases map to TRBD2. The sample was blood. As DNA, the CDR3 is TGTGCCAGCAGCCAAGCGATGGGTAGCGGGACCTACGAGCAGTACTTC. It is translated as CASSQAMGSGTYEQYF.